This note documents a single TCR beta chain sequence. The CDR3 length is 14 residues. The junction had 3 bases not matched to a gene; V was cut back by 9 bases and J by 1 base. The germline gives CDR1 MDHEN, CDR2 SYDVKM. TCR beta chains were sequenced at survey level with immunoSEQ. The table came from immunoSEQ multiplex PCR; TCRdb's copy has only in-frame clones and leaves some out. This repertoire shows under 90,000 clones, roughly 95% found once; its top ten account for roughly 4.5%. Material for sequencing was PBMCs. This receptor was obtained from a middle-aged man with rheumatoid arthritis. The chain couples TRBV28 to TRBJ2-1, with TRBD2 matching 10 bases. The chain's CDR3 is CASGLAVSYNEQFF. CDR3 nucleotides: TGTGCCAGTGGACTAGCGGTTTCCTACAATGAGCAGTTCTTC.